The rows below give T cell receptor beta chains drawn from one sample of a study of blood T cell repertoires in COVID-19. Some clones are missing from TCRdb's copy, which holds only in-frame ones; the method was immunoSEQ multiplex PCR. The table has roughly 250,000 clones, less than 90% seen once. Sequences were obtained from PBMCs or T cells enriched from blood (not recorded which). The receptors here all came from a woman in her forties or fifties who had recovered from COVID-19. The CDR3 runs from the conserved cysteine through the conserved F or W. The D gene is left open where the match is weak.

d_gene	v_gene	j_gene	CDR3aa
TRBD2	TRBV19	TRBJ2-3	CASTGGRATDTQYF
-	TRBV27	TRBJ1-2	CASSSGTHGYTF
-	TRBV12-3/TRBV12-4	TRBJ1-1	CASSPNTEAFF
-	TRBV10-1	TRBJ1-4	CASSPGGLTRNEKLFF
-	TRBV5-5	TRBJ2-1	CATGPLGNYNEQFF
TRBD1	TRBV19	TRBJ1-3	CASSRPFTGGPGNTIYF
-	TRBV24-1	TRBJ2-5	CATSKTGVGETQYF
-	TRBV30	TRBJ2-1	CAWSDVTSSSYNEQFF
-	TRBV5-1	TRBJ1-6	CASSLGQYNSPLHF
-	TRBV28	TRBJ2-5	CASNPRDSRLVTQYF
-	TRBV9	TRBJ1-2	CASSLTPTGSRQGYTF
TRBD1	TRBV6-1	TRBJ1-2	CASSDRLTGTRDYGYTF
TRBD1	TRBV5-4	TRBJ1-2	CASSLDQGVGYTF
-	TRBV7-9	TRBJ2-1	CASSLGGSMNEQFF
TRBD2	TRBV20-1	TRBJ2-3	CSASRRLRLAGGQRTQYF